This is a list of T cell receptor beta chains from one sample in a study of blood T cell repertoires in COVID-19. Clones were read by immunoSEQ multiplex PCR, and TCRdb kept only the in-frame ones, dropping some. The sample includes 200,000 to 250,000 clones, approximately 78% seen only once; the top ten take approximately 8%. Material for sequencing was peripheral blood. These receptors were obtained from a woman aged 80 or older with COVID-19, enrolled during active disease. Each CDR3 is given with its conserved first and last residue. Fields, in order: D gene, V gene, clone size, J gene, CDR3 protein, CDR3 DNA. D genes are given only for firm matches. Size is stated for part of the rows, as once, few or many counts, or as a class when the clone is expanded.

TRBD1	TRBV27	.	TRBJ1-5	CASSLTRTGMSNQPQHF	TGTGCCAGCAGTTTAACCCGGACAGGGATGAGCAATCAGCCCCAGCATTTT
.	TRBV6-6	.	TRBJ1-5	CASRRDNQPQHF	TGTGCCAGTCGGAGGGATAATCAGCCCCAGCATTTT
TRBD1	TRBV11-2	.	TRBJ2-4	CASSSWGQGRGIQYF	TGTGCCAGCAGCTCCTGGGGACAGGGGAGGGGCATTCAGTACTTC
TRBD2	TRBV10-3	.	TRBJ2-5	CAISPGVGAGGPEETQYF	TGTGCCATCAGCCCCGGGGTGGGAGCGGGGGGGCCGGAAGAGACCCAGTACTTC
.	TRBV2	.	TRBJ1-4	CASTPGGSQGEKLFF	TGTGCCAGCACCCCGGGAGGGTCTCAGGGTGAAAAACTGTTTTTT
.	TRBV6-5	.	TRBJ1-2	CASSPYPGDGYTF	TGTGCCAGCAGTCCATATCCGGGTGATGGCTACACCTTC
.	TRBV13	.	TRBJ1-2	CASSLVSQF	TGTGCCAGCAGCTTAGTATCGCAGTTC
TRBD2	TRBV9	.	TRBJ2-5	CASSVGTSAQETQYF	TGTGCCAGCAGCGTAGGGACTAGCGCCCAAGAGACCCAGTACTTC
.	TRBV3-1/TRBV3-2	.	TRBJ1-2	CASSQDSGYGYTF	TGTGCCAGCAGCCAAGATTCGGGGTATGGCTACACCTTC
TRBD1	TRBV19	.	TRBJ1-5	CASSFLPGTGVGQPQHF	TGTGCCAGTAGCTTTTTGCCCGGGACAGGGGTAGGTCAGCCCCAGCATTTT
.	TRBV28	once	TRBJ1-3	CASSSPGPAGNTIYF	TGTGCCAGCAGTTCTCCAGGTCCTGCTGGAAACACCATATATTTT
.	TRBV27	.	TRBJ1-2	CASSFLSGGREGYTF	TGTGCCAGCAGTTTCCTCTCTGGGGGGAGAGAGGGCTACACCTTC
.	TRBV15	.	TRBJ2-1	CATSRDSNRVSYNEQFF	TGTGCCACCAGCAGAGATAGTAACAGAGTCTCCTACAATGAGCAGTTCTTC
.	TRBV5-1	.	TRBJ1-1	CASSLIGGTEAFF	TGCGCCAGCAGCTTGATCGGGGGCACTGAAGCTTTCTTT
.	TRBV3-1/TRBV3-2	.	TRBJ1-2	CASSQGGGNYGYTF	TGTGCCAGCAGCCAGGGGGGTGGGAACTATGGCTACACCTTC
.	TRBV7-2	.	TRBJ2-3	CASSSSPDTQYF	TGTGCCAGCAGCTCCTCCCCCGATACGCAGTATTTT
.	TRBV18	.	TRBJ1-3	CASSPTQSSGNTIYF	TGTGCCAGCTCCCCCACCCAGTCCTCTGGAAACACCATATATTTT
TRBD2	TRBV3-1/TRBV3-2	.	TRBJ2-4	CASSQDWAGRDIQYF	TGTGCCAGCAGCCAAGATTGGGCAGGGAGGGACATTCAGTACTTC
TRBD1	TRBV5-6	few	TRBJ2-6	CASSEGQGAVSGANVLTF	TGTGCCAGCAGCGAGGGACAGGGGGCCGTTTCTGGGGCCAACGTCCTGACTTTC
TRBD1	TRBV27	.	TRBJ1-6	CASSITGTADNSPLHF	TGTGCCAGCAGTATAACCGGGACAGCAGATAATTCACCCCTCCACTTT
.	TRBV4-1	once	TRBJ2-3	CASSQESTGVSTDTQYF	TGCGCCAGCAGCCAAGAGTCGACGGGGGTTAGCACAGATACGCAGTATTTT
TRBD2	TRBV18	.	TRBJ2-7	CASSSGLAGEGEQYF	TGTGCCAGCTCATCGGGACTAGCGGGAGAGGGCGAGCAGTACTTC
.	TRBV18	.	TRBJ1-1	CASSPGGAPNTEAFF	TGTGCCAGCTCACCTGGAGGGGCGCCGAACACTGAAGCTTTCTTT
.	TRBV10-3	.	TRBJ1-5	CAIGSQVDQPQHF	TGTGCCATCGGGAGCCAGGTTGATCAGCCCCAGCATTTT
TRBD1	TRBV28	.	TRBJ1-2	CASSLTDRGLRGYTF	TGTGCCAGCAGTTTGACGGACAGGGGGCTTAGGGGCTACACCTTC
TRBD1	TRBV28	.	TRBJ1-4	CASSAWTGTEKLFF	TGTGCCAGCAGTGCCTGGACAGGGACCGAAAAACTGTTTTTT
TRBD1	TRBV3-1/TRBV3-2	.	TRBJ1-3	CASSLSGGGNTIYF	TGTGCCAGCAGCCTTTCAGGGGGAGGAAACACCATATATTTT
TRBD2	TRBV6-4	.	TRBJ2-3	CASSVGTSGPDTQYF	TGTGCCAGCAGTGTCGGGACTAGCGGCCCAGATACGCAGTATTTT
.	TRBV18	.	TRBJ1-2	CASSRGTLEGYTF	TGTGCCAGCTCACGAGGGACTCTCGAAGGCTACACCTTC
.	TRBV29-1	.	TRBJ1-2	CSVDLGGFGYTF	TGCAGCGTTGATCTGGGGGGTTTTGGCTACACCTTC
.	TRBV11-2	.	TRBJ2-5	CASRWAFRGTQETQYF	TGTGCCAGCCGCTGGGCTTTTCGGGGGACCCAAGAGACCCAGTACTTC
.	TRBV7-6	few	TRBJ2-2	CASSPRLANTGELFF	TGTGCCAGCAGCCCCAGACTAGCGAACACCGGGGAGCTGTTTTTT
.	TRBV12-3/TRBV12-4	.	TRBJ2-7	CASSLSRFTEQYF	TGTGCCAGCAGTTTAAGTCGGTTTACGGAGCAGTACTTC
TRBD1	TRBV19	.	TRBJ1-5	CASSLGTAYSNQPQHF	TGTGCCAGTAGCCTGGGGACAGCCTATAGCAATCAGCCCCAGCATTTT
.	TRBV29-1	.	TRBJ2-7	CSVGARPGYEQYF	TGCAGCGTTGGGGCGAGACCCGGATACGAGCAGTACTTC
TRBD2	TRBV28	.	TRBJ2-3	CASSSGKRSQYF	TGTGCCAGCAGTAGCGGGAAACGTTCGCAGTATTTT
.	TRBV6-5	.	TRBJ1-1	CASIREGDTEAFF	TGTGCCAGCATAAGGGAGGGGGACACTGAAGCTTTCTTT
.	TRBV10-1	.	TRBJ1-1	CASRRTLNTEAFF	TGCGCCAGCAGGAGGACACTGAACACTGAAGCTTTCTTT
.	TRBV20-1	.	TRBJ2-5	CSARQRRTQYF	TGCAGTGCAAGACAGCGAAGGACCCAGTACTTC